The present entry profiles one T cell receptor beta chain with its context. Its antigen is not yet known. Base-call qualities are not available, and no considerably larger clone is one nucleotide away. Via the germline V gene (reference sequence), CDR1 is PRHDT and CDR2 FYEKMQ. V sheds 4 bases and J sheds 1 base, leaving 8 bases between their ends. The CDR3 spans 14 residues, from the cysteine through the phenylalanine. Left in the record is the CDR3 DNA by itself, 42 bases read in frame from the first base. This sample was taken from a study of blood T cell repertoires in COVID-19 (dated by TCRdb to 2020 to 2022). Notes on the research overall: Samples covering the acute and convalescent phases of COVID-19 were provided by collaborators in the United States, Italy and Spain. The material from the prospective study consisted of cDNA or gDNA derived from T cells, B-cell-depleted T cells, or PBMCs. Deeply sampled blood TCRbeta repertoires from subjects exposed to, actively infected with, or recovered from COVID-19 were included in the dataset. The repertoires were released in a freely available public database intended as a resource for research on the immune response to SARS-CoV-2. The samples were drawn from two sources: the first 160 participants of the ongoing ImmuneRACE study, and some 1,300 subjects contributed by 6 global collaborators. Nearly every sample came with metadata listing a de-identified subject ID, COVID-19 status, age in years and sex. Where available, HLA class I and class II types were obtained from metadata supplied by the sample provider rather than from assay-based typing. The paper as a whole reports these results and caveats: How much clinical and demographic metadata was included differed by source and by participant, and the metadata was provided uncurated.

TCRbeta CDR3 regions were amplified from genomic DNA by means of the immunoSEQ Assay, a bias-controlled multiplex PCR. On the study's bioinformatics: Nucleated cell counts per sample were estimated from amplification of reference gene primers within the assay. To quantify the absolute abundance of each unique TCRbeta CDR3 rearrangement, sequence reads were collapsed and filtered. For each sample, productive Simpson clonality was calculated by taking the square root of Simpson's diversity index across productive rearrangements. Drawn from immuneACCESS, this table holds only the in-frame rearrangements with V and J called that TCRdb kept. Clones are partly lost; checked studies trace under half to an unresolved V gene and leave the rest unexplained. V and J calls and clone size are as listed in that table; D and trimming were resolved from the DNA. For this sample the table gives roughly 100,000 clones, of which nearly 90% were detected only once. Over 2% of the sample rests with the top ten.

The collaborating institutions used their own protocols to collect whole blood in K2EDTA tubes. Collaborator samples were shipped for TCRbeta analysis as frozen whole blood, isolated PBMCs, or DNA extracted from either sample type. Recombination connected TRBV13 to TRBJ1-3; the D gene cannot be resolved reliably. Sequencing was performed on peripheral blood. The receptor was isolated from a man aged 50 to 60 with active COVID-19. The nucleotides read TGTGCCAGCAGCTCGTGGGCGTCTGGAAACACCATATATTTT. It translates as CASSSWASGNTIYF.